The rows below give T cell receptor beta chains drawn from one sample of a study of blood T cell repertoires in COVID-19. TCRdb keeps only in-frame clones here, not all; method: immunoSEQ multiplex PCR. The table has approximately 200,000 clones, about 80% seen once; the top ten hold about 1.3%. The source material was PBMCs or T cells enriched from blood (not recorded which). The receptors were sampled from a middle-aged woman with acute COVID-19. The CDR3 runs from the conserved cysteine through the conserved F or W. A D gene is named only where the DNA matches it firmly. A row's size may be missing; if present it is once, few, many or a size class.

v_gene	j_gene	abundance	d_gene	CDR3aa	CDR3nt
TRBV5-1	TRBJ1-1	-	TRBD1	CASRFDRGFASGTEAFF	TGCGCCAGCAGATTTGACAGGGGATTTGCGTCGGGCACTGAAGCTTTCTTT
TRBV7-3	TRBJ2-7	-	TRBD2	CASSFGPGGGYEQYF	TGTGCCAGCAGCTTCGGCCCAGGCGGGGGTTACGAGCAGTACTTC
TRBV5-8	TRBJ2-7	-	-	CASSRRDIHEQYF	TGTGCCAGCAGCAGACGGGACATTCACGAGCAGTACTTC
TRBV5-1	TRBJ1-2	-	-	CASSLVGAPKAYGYTF	TGCGCCAGCAGCTTGGTGGGGGCCCCGAAGGCCTATGGCTACACCTTC
TRBV28	TRBJ1-4	-	TRBD1	CASTGTGYEKLFF	TGTGCCAGCACCGGGACAGGGTATGAAAAACTGTTTTTT
TRBV11-2	TRBJ2-1	-	-	CASSGEIGASEQFF	TGTGCCAGCAGCGGAGAAATTGGAGCGAGTGAGCAGTTCTTC
TRBV19	TRBJ1-4	-	TRBD1	CASSIWGQGNEKLFF	TGTGCCAGTAGTATTTGGGGACAGGGGAACGAAAAACTGTTTTTT
TRBV30	TRBJ1-5	-	-	CAWSRGRGNQPQHF	TGTGCCTGGAGTAGGGGCAGGGGCAATCAGCCCCAGCATTTT
TRBV10-2	TRBJ2-2	-	TRBD2	CASRGLAGTHGELFF	TGCGCCAGCAGGGGACTAGCGGGGACACACGGGGAGCTGTTTTTT
TRBV10-3	TRBJ2-3	-	TRBD2	CAISEAKSSRPTSTTQYF	TGTGCCATCAGTGAAGCGAAGTCCTCCAGACCGACTAGCACTACGCAGTATTTT
TRBV5-6	TRBJ1-2	-	-	CASSLRGSYGYTF	TGTGCCAGCAGCTTGCGGGGAAGCTATGGCTACACCTTC
TRBV6-6	TRBJ2-2	once	-	CASRQRVDTGELFF	TGTGCCAGCAGACAGCGGGTCGACACCGGGGAGCTGTTTTTT
TRBV4-1	TRBJ1-2	few	-	CASSQDFPPTAAGYTF	TGCGCCAGCAGCCAAGATTTCCCCCCCACAGCCGCGGGCTACACCTTC
TRBV5-1	TRBJ1-1	-	TRBD1	CASGFGRTGAEEAFF	TGCGCCAGCGGGTTCGGCAGGACAGGGGCAGAGGAAGCTTTCTTT
TRBV6-6	TRBJ2-7	-	-	CASSPYETTEQYF	TGTGCCAGCAGCCCATATGAAACTACCGAGCAGTACTTC
TRBV12-3/TRBV12-4	TRBJ1-1	-	-	CASSLSGTEAFF	TGTGCCAGCAGTTTATCAGGTACTGAAGCTTTCTTT
TRBV29-1	TRBJ2-5	-	-	CSAETGRETQYF	TGCAGCGCCGAGACAGGGAGGGAGACCCAGTACTTC
TRBV5-6	TRBJ2-1	-	-	CASSSIGASSYNEQFF	TGTGCCAGCAGCTCTATTGGTGCGAGCTCCTACAATGAGCAGTTCTTC
TRBV5-4	TRBJ1-2	-	TRBD1	CASSHGTGYGYTF	TGTGCCAGCAGCCACGGGACAGGTTATGGCTACACCTTC
TRBV3-1/TRBV3-2	TRBJ2-1	many	TRBD1	CASSPLRTGNEQFF	TGTGCCAGCAGCCCCCTTAGGACAGGGAATGAGCAGTTCTTC
TRBV18	TRBJ1-2	-	-	CASSPRGKDGYTF	TGTGCCAGCTCACCCCGGGGGAAGGATGGCTACACCTTC
TRBV5-8	TRBJ2-3	-	TRBD1	CASRVVRTGDIYTQYF	TGTGCCAGCAGAGTGGTTCGGACAGGGGATATTTATACGCAGTATTTT
TRBV19	TRBJ2-7	-	TRBD1	CASSDRGYEQYF	TGTGCCAGTTCCGACAGGGGCTACGAGCAGTACTTC
TRBV24-1	TRBJ2-1	-	TRBD2	CATSDWRLADYNEQFF	TGTGCCACCAGTGACTGGAGACTAGCGGATTACAATGAGCAGTTCTTC
TRBV5-6	TRBJ1-5	once	TRBD1	CASSIGTVGDQPQHF	TGTGCCAGCAGCATTGGGACAGTAGGGGATCAGCCCCAGCATTTT
TRBV19	TRBJ2-1	-	TRBD1	CASSVPGQGVLEQFF	TGTGCCAGTAGTGTCCCGGGACAGGGGGTACTTGAGCAGTTCTTC
TRBV4-1	TRBJ2-7	-	TRBD2	CASSQGLAGGRFLDEQYF	TGCGCCAGCAGCCAGGGACTAGCGGGGGGAAGGTTTCTTGACGAGCAGTACTTC
TRBV19	TRBJ2-4	-	-	CASSINGQGRYF	TGTGCCAGTAGTATAAACGGGCAGGGGAGGTACTTC
TRBV27	TRBJ2-7	few	-	CASSTGPYEQYF	TGTGCCAGCAGTACAGGGCCCTACGAGCAGTACTTC
TRBV28	TRBJ1-2	-	-	CASSRGGGLYGYTF	TGTGCCAGCAGTCGGGGAGGAGGCCTCTATGGCTACACCTTC
TRBV27	TRBJ1-1	-	-	CASSFLDRRNTEAFF	TGTGCCAGCAGTTTCCTCGACAGGCGGAACACTGAAGCTTTCTTT